Below, 20 T cell receptor beta chains from the same sample are listed, as sequenced in a study of cytomegalovirus exposure and HLA in healthy donors. 60 Vbeta and 13 Jbeta primers were used in PCR. The table came from immunoSEQ multiplex PCR; TCRdb's copy has only in-frame clones and leaves some out. This repertoire shows 120,000 or so clones, 79% found once; its top ten account for 2% to 2.5%. The sequenced sample consisted of PBMCs. The receptors originated from a man in his late teens or twenties in good health and CMV-seronegative.

The CDR3 loop is CASSYSITGSEQYF. The CDR3 DNA reads as TGTGCCAGCAGTTACTCGATTACCGGGAGCGAGCAGTACTTC. This rearrangement joins TRBV6-5 to TRBJ2-7; D might be TRBD2 (6 bases). CDR1 and CDR2 from the germline V gene are MNHEY and SVGAGI. V gave up 0 bases and J gave up 6 bases, with 12 bases separating them. This CDR3 is built from 14 residues.

The CDR3 loop is CASSVVNYIDGYTF. The CDR3 bases are TGTGCCAGCAGCGTAGTCAACTACATTGATGGCTACACCTTC. The V call is TRBV9, the J call TRBJ1-2; D gene ambiguous. V shed 0 bases and J shed 6 bases, with 12 bases lying between them. The CDR3 sequence is 14 residues long. Germline values: CDR1 SGDLS, CDR2 YYNGEE.

The V call is TRBV7-2, the J call TRBJ2-5; no clear D. Between the trimmed V and J ends, which lost 0 bases and 10 bases, there was a span of 9 bases. The CDR3 covers 12 residues. Germline-derived CDR1 and CDR2 are SGHTA and FQGNSA. CDR3 nucleotides: TGTGCCAGCAGCTTAGCCTCTCCGGTCCAGTACTTC. Amino acid sequence: CASSLASPVQYF.

This clone was seen a single time. This sequence joins TRBV19 and TRBJ1-4; TRBD1 aligns across 7 bases. Germline trimming cut 5 bases from V and 8 bases from J; bases unmatched to any gene: 14. Germline loops: CDR1 LNHDA, CDR2 SQIVND (reference sequence). This CDR3 spans 16 amino acids. CDR3 bases: TGTGCCAGTAGTGCCGAAAACTACCCGGGACAGGAAAAACTGTTTTTT. Translated, it gives CASSAENYPGQEKLFF.

This chain links TRBV30 with TRBJ1-6; D call uncertain. Germline V gene data show CDR1 as GTSNPN and CDR2 as SVGIG (reference sequence). The V end lost 0 bases, the J end lost 3 bases, and 6 bases lay between the germline ends. CDR3 length: 14 amino acids. CDR3 protein: CAWSVLNYNSPLHF. The CDR3 DNA is TGTGCCTGGAGTGTACTGAACTATAATTCACCCCTCCACTTT.

The J gene is TRBJ1-5, the V gene TRBV5-6; tentatively, D is TRBD1 (5 bases). This CDR3 spans 16 amino acids. Germline V gene sequence: CDR1 SGHDT, CDR2 YYEEEE. V lost 3 bases and J lost 5, with 18 bases in between. The CDR3 DNA reads as TGTGCCAGCAGCTCCATGGGGGAAGGGACTCATCAGCCCCAGCATTTT. Translating gives CASSSMGEGTHQPQHF.

The J gene is TRBJ1-3, the V gene TRBV7-9, with D perhaps TRBD1 (6 bases). CDR3 length: 17 residues. Germline V CDR1 and CDR2: SEHNR, FQNEAQ (reference sequence). The V end lost 5 bases, the J end lost 0 bases, and 17 bases lay between the germline ends. The CDR3 DNA reads as TGTGCCAGCAGCCCCCGGGGGGTGGACAGCTCTGGAAACACCATATATTTT. Protein sequence: CASSPRGVDSSGNTIYF.

This clone was counted only a few times. V and J are TRBV28 and TRBJ2-2; a possible D gene is TRBD1 (6 bases). Germline V gives CDR1 MDHEN, CDR2 SYDVKM. V shed 7 bases and J shed 5 bases, with 20 bases lying between them. This CDR3 region has 16 residues. This CDR3 is CASNSPGDKTTGELFF. CDR3 nucleotides: TGTGCCAGCAATAGTCCTGGGGACAAGACGACCGGGGAGCTGTTTTTT.

This chain connects TRBV6-5 to TRBJ1-5; the match to TRBD1 covers 9 bases. The germline V gene has CDR1 MNHEY and CDR2 SVGAGI. The CDR3 is made up of 13 amino acids. The V segment lost 8 bases and the J segment 5 bases; nucleotides outside the gene matches: 4. The CDR3 DNA sequence: TGTGCCAGCGGACAGGGGAGTGATCAGCCCCAGCATTTT. It encodes CASGQGSDQPQHF.

The CDR3 DNA reads as TGTGCCAGCAGCCGGACAGAAAACACCGGGGAGCTGTTTTTT. This sequence encodes CASSRTENTGELFF. The chain links TRBV7-6 to TRBJ2-2; tentatively, D is TRBD1 (6 bases). V was shortened by 5 bases and J by 2 bases, with 9 bases between the two germline ends. The CDR3 length is 14 residues. Germline CDR1 is SGHVS and CDR2 is FNYEAQ.

The chain is built from TRBV5-6 and TRBJ2-1; a possible D gene is TRBD1 (5 bases). Looked up from germline, CDR1 is SGHDT and CDR2 is YYEEEE. Trimming cost V 0 bases and J 6 bases, with 10 bases left between them. The length of the CDR3 is 14 residues. CDR3 region: CASSLDGAINEQFF. The CDR3 nucleotides are TGTGCCAGCAGCTTGGATGGGGCTATCAATGAGCAGTTCTTC.

This clone was found a few times. This sequence joins TRBV7-9 and TRBJ2-5, with D perhaps TRBD2 (6 bases). There are 15 residues in the CDR3. Deletions cut 3 bases from V and 1 base from J, with 12 bases between. Germline V lookup: CDR1 SEHNR, CDR2 FQNEAQ (reference sequence). The CDR3 loop is CASSLGGTVQETQYF. The DNA for the CDR3 is TGTGCCAGCAGCTTGGGGGGTACGGTCCAAGAGACCCAGTACTTC.

The CDR3 region has the DNA TGTGCCAGCAGCTCCCCCGAGACAGGGGGTGAGACAACTAATGAAAAACTGTTTTTT. Encoded protein: CASSSPETGGETTNEKLFF. V is TRBV7-8 and J is TRBJ1-4, with 9 bases aligning to TRBD1. Germline-derived CDR1 and CDR2 are SGHVS and FQNEAQ. V was pared by 4 bases and J by 0 bases, with 12 bases of the junction left unmatched. The length of the CDR3 is 19 residues.

J is TRBJ2-1 and V is TRBV5-1; unclear D gene. Germline V gives CDR1 SGHRS, CDR2 YFSETQ. V shed 0 bases and J shed 7 bases, with 5 bases lying between them. The CDR3 covers 12 residues. The CDR3 bases are TGCGCCAGCAGCTTGGGCACTAATGAGCAGTTCTTC. This sequence encodes CASSLGTNEQFF. Full variable domain (outside the CDR3, taken from reference TRBV5-1 and TRBJ2-1): KAGVTQTPRYLIKTRGQQVTLSCSPISGHRSVSWYQQTPGQGLQFLFEYFSETQRNKGNFPGRFSGRQFSNSRSEMNVSTLELGDSALYLCASSLGTNEQFFGPGTRLTVL.

The genes are TRBV7-2 and TRBJ1-3, with 11 bases identical to TRBD1. CDR3 length equals 17 residues. V was pared by 3 bases and J by 0 bases, with 4 bases of the junction left unmatched. Germline V gene sequence: CDR1 SGHTA, CDR2 FQGNSA. The CDR3 coding sequence is TGTGCCAGCAGCTTCCGGACAGGGGGCACCTCTGGAAACACCATATATTTT. Its protein product is CASSFRTGGTSGNTIYF. Drawing the rest from reference TRBV7-2 and TRBJ1-3, the complete variable domain is GAGVSQSPSNKVTEKGKDVELRCDPISGHTALYWYRQSLGQGLEFLIYFQGNSAPDKSGLPSDRFSAERTGGSVSTLTIQRTQQEDSAVYLCASSFRTGGTSGNTIYFGEGSWLTVV.

J is TRBJ2-7 and V is TRBV19; maybe TRBD1 (6 bases). CDR1 and CDR2 from the germline V gene are LNHDA and SQIVND (reference sequence). V lost 3 bases and J lost 3, with 12 bases in between. This CDR3 spans 14 amino acids. CDR3 in amino acids: CASSISGDNYEQYV. CDR3 nucleotides: TGTGCCAGTAGTATCTCAGGGGACAACTACGAGCAGTACGTC.

This chain joins TRBV19 and TRBJ2-7; D not resolved. The CDR3 consists of 14 residues. V was cut by 5 bases and J by 0 bases, with 11 bases left in between. Germline lookup yields CDR1 LNHDA and CDR2 SQIVND (reference sequence). The CDR3 region has the DNA TGTGCCAGTAGTCAAGACTCGAGCTCCTACGAGCAGTACGTC. Protein: CASSQDSSSYEQYV.

The chain couples TRBV11-1 to TRBJ2-1; 8 positions match TRBD2. Germline CDR1 reads SGHAT; CDR2 reads FQDESV (reference sequence). The V gene end was trimmed by 1 base and the J gene end by 2 bases; junction bases not matched to a gene: 7. CDR3 length: 17 residues. CDR3 DNA sequence: TGTGCCAGCAGCTTAGGAAGCGGGAGCTTAACCTACAATGAGCAGTTCTTC. Translating gives CASSLGSGSLTYNEQFF.

V gene TRBV5-4 combines with J gene TRBJ2-1; 7 bases map to TRBD2. J gave up 6 bases and V 3 bases, and 3 bases lay outside the gene matches. Germline CDR1 reads SGHNT; CDR2 reads YYREEE (reference sequence). This CDR3 is 13 amino acids long. DNA for the CDR3: TGTGCCAGCAGCTGGGGGACTATCAATGAGCAGTTCTTC. Its protein is CASSWGTINEQFF.

On this clone: Other DNA sequences within the sample encode an identical CDR3. This chain connects TRBV4-1 to TRBJ1-1; weak D call: TRBD1 (5 bases). Between the trimmed V and J ends, which lost 4 bases and 4 bases, there was a span of 16 bases. The CDR3 loop spans 15 amino acids. Looked up from germline, CDR1 is MGHRA and CDR2 is YSYEKL. The CDR3 coding sequence is TGCGCCAGCAGCCCGGCTGCAGGGTCGGGCACTGAAGCTTTCTTT. Translation: CASSPAAGSGTEAFF.